This is a list of T cell receptor beta chains from one sample in a study of blood T cell repertoires in COVID-19. Generated by immunoSEQ multiplex PCR, the TCRdb table keeps only in-frame clones and is missing some. The sample holds fewer than 130,000 clones; roughly four fifths are singletons and the top ten take approximately 15%. What was sequenced was peripheral blood. These receptors came from an older woman with acute or convalescent COVID-19. The CDR3 runs from the conserved cysteine through the conserved F or W. Fields, in order: D gene, clone size, V gene, J gene, CDR3 protein, CDR3 DNA. The D gene is left open where the match is weak. Expanded clones are given a class, and other clones once, few, many or no size at all.

.	once	TRBV5-6	TRBJ1-1	CASSFLQGTEAFF	TGTGCCAGCAGCTTCCTACAGGGAACTGAAGCTTTCTTT
.	.	TRBV3-1/TRBV3-2	TRBJ2-1	CASSQDRRNEQFF	TGTGCCAGCAGCCAAGATAGGCGGAATGAGCAGTTCTTC
.	.	TRBV12-3/TRBV12-4	TRBJ2-2	CASRGGGNRELFF	TGTGCCAGCAGGGGTGGAGGTAACAGGGAGCTGTTTTTT
TRBD1	.	TRBV2	TRBJ2-3	CASSAGQGRTDTQYF	TGTGCCAGCAGTGCGGGACAGGGGCGCACAGATACGCAGTATTTT
TRBD2	.	TRBV7-3	TRBJ2-3	CASSKTSDASTDTQYF	TGTGCCAGCAGCAAGACTAGCGACGCTAGCACAGATACGCAGTATTTT
.	few	TRBV10-3	TRBJ2-2	CAISESGARTSGELFF	TGTGCCATCAGTGAGTCGGGGGCCCGAACAAGCGGGGAGCTGTTTTTT
TRBD2	.	TRBV28	TRBJ2-5	CASRPSGTRVDQYF	TGTGCCAGCAGACCCAGTGGGACTAGAGTCGACCAGTACTTC
TRBD1	few	TRBV6-2/TRBV6-3	TRBJ2-7	CASSTFGTGGLVVVYEQYF	TGTGCCAGCAGTACTTTCGGGACAGGGGGCCTTGTGGTGGTATACGAGCAGTACTTC
TRBD1	.	TRBV6-5	TRBJ1-2	CASSYLDRGGYTF	TGTGCCAGCAGTTACCTAGACAGGGGCGGCTACACCTTC
.	.	TRBV30	TRBJ2-7	CAWSVLEGKQYF	TGTGCCTGGAGTGTTTTGGAGGGTAAGCAGTACTTC
.	.	TRBV10-1	TRBJ1-1	CASGGENTEAFF	TGCGCCAGCGGGGGGGAAAACACTGAAGCTTTCTTT
.	.	TRBV30	TRBJ1-4	CAWSVRGFGKLFF	TGTGCCTGGAGTGTGAGAGGGTTCGGAAAACTGTTTTTT
TRBD2	few	TRBV9	TRBJ2-5	CASGPSGVETQYF	TGTGCCAGCGGGCCTAGCGGGGTCGAGACCCAGTACTTC
TRBD1	few	TRBV19	TRBJ1-5	CATTSGQGISNQPQHF	TGTGCCACAACCTCCGGACAGGGGATTAGCAATCAGCCCCAGCATTTT
TRBD1	.	TRBV10-3	TRBJ1-3	CASEGQGATFSGNTIYF	TGTGCCTCGGAGGGTCAGGGGGCTACCTTCTCTGGAAACACCATATATTTT
TRBD2	.	TRBV29-1	TRBJ2-7	CSVALAGGPYEQYF	TGCAGCGTCGCGCTAGCGGGGGGGCCTTACGAGCAGTACTTC
.	.	TRBV5-1	TRBJ1-2	CASSPERPNYGYTF	TGCGCCAGCAGCCCGGAGCGTCCTAACTATGGCTACACCTTC
TRBD1	.	TRBV11-2	TRBJ1-2	CASSLDRLANYGYTF	TGTGCCAGCAGCTTGGACAGGCTAGCTAACTATGGCTACACCTTC
.	.	TRBV3-1/TRBV3-2	TRBJ2-5	CASSQGPQSQETQYF	TGTGCCAGCAGCCAAGGTCCACAAAGCCAAGAGACCCAGTACTTC
TRBD1	.	TRBV29-1	TRBJ2-7	CSVAGQGSYEQYF	TGCAGCGTTGCCGGACAGGGGTCCTACGAGCAGTACTTC
TRBD2	.	TRBV12-3/TRBV12-4	TRBJ2-5	CASSLGGEGTQYF	TGTGCCAGCAGTTTGGGGGGGGAGGGGACCCAGTACTTC
TRBD1	.	TRBV10-3	TRBJ1-5	CAISARTGNNQPQHF	TGTGCCATCAGTGCAAGGACAGGGAACAATCAGCCCCAGCATTTT
.	.	TRBV19	TRBJ1-2	CASSIERTANYGYTF	TGTGCCAGTAGTATAGAGAGGACAGCTAACTATGGCTACACCTTC